The entry below gives a single T cell receptor (beta chain) sequence along with its context. It has no known antigen specificity. No base quality information exists; no much larger clone differs at one position. This record belongs to a study of response to subunit inactivated influenza vaccine (dated by TCRdb to 2016 to 2019). In the study overall: To follow how T cells responded to a trivalent subunit inactivated influenza vaccine, the researchers relied on deep quantitative profiling of the T cell receptor repertoire. What the research found in general, with its limitations: The authors proposed that each seasonal influenza vaccination may bring in only a limited number of new T cells.

Receptors were amplified or captured by RT-PCR. TCRdb shows the sequencer as Illumina HiSeq 2500. TCRdb redid the processing of the public reads, applying fastp at Q25 and MiXCR, and retained in-frame beta chains. Each CDR3 protein appears once, grouped with its most common genes and DNA. A total of around 600,000 distinct CDR3 sequences appear in this sample, approximately 10% of them only once. The ten largest clones capture 11% of the sample. These sequences were also reported in another study, on T cells expressing NK-cell markers. In that second paper, the authors write: 5'RACE template switching, by which a universal primer site and unique molecular identifiers were added, was used to make TCR beta cDNA libraries. Three sorted T-cell subsets (CD3+CD56+NKG2C+, CD3+CD56+NKG2C- and CD3+CD56-NKG2C+) from under ten donors had their TCR beta-chain repertoires profiled. Among the eight sequenced donors, seven were HCMV-seropositive and one was HCMV-seronegative. In several experiments an anti-gammadeltaTCR antibody was added to restrict sorting to alphabetaTCR-expressing T cells. In six donors, the dominant CD3+CD56+NKG2C+ clonotypes were among the top 10 CD8+ clonotypes and accounted for about 1.0-7.5% of CD8+ T cells. Those dominant clonotypes were again the most abundant among CD3+CD56-NKG2C+ cells in a handful of donors, at roughly 25-65%. Whether the expanded NKG2C-expressing T cell clones were specific for HCMV antigens remained unclear. Randomly selected healthy volunteers, three men and five women, were used as the eight sequenced donors. HCMV serostatus was determined by detecting HCMV-specific IgG in serum with a commercial ELISA kit. Ficoll density gradient centrifugation was used to isolate peripheral blood mononuclear cells from blood. For six donors, unsorted PBMC were also used to sequence bulk peripheral blood T-cell repertoires. cDNA synthesis was primed from the TCR beta constant segment and was followed by two successive PCR amplification steps. Sequencing of the libraries produced 2 x 150 bp reads on Illumina HiSeq 2000/2500, MiSeq or NextSeq. MIGEC was used to demultiplex reads and group the reads by UMI, and MiTCR was used to assemble and quantify clonotypes. Only TCR cDNA sequences supported by at least two reads were kept to exclude erroneous sequences. Downstream repertoire analysis used the tcR package, and clonotypes were matched across fractions by CDR3 nucleotide sequence plus V segment. VDJmatch was used to annotate antigen specificity against VDJdb, with one amino acid substitution allowed in CDR3.

This receptor was taken from a man aged 50-59 years who received an inactivated influenza vaccine. Donor details come from another sample of the same person, matched by shared clones. The sequencing used PBMCs from blood, collected on the day of vaccination.

CDR3 loop: CASSLVETGRTDTQYF. The DNA sequence is TGTGCCAGCTCCCTCGTAGAGACAGGGAGGACAGATACGCAGTATTTT. The sequence is built from TRBV18 and TRBJ2-3, with TRBD1 tentatively as D gene (7 bases match). CDR1 is given as KGHSH and CDR2 as LQKENI, both from the germline V gene. Trimming removed 6 bases from V and 3 bases from J, leaving 19 bases between the germline ends. The CDR3, cysteine through phenylalanine, is 16 amino acids long. Just CDR3 DNA is preserved here, 48 bases in frame from base 1.